This T cell receptor beta chain was obtained from a study of T cell responses to AZD1222 COVID-19 vaccine. This CDR3 spans 16 amino acids. CDR1 SGHAT and CDR2 FQDESV come from the germline V gene (reference sequence). The V and J ends lost 5 bases and 2 bases, in that order; junction bases with no gene match: 9. Repertoires were generated with immunoSEQ multiplex PCR, while TCRdb's copy carries only in-frame clones and drops some. The data hold 150,000 to 200,000 clones, with just over 85% observed a single time. The material was peripheral blood, obtained 28 days after the second AZD1222 dose. V usage is TRBV11-1 and J usage is TRBJ2-4, with 7 nucleotides matching TRBD1. The sequence derives from an adult who received the AZD1222 COVID-19 vaccine. CDR3 amino acids: CASSLRTGVTKNIQYF. For the CDR3, the DNA is TGTGCCAGCAGCCTCCGGACAGGAGTAACCAAAAACATTCAGTACTTC.